This is a list of T cell receptor beta chains from one sample in a study of shared clonotypes between healthy human individuals. TCRdb keeps only in-frame clones here, not all; method: immunoSEQ multiplex PCR. The sample carries around 700,000 clones, around 73% recorded once. The sequenced material came from memory CD4+ T cells sorted from blood. These receptors were obtained from a woman in her 30s in good health. Each CDR3 is given with its conserved first and last residue. A D gene is named only where the DNA matches it firmly. Size is omitted from some rows. Given values are once, few, many or a class for expanded clones.

>-|many|TRBJ1-1|TRBV18
TGTGCCAGCTCACCACGCGTGAAGTCCGGTAGAACTGAAGCTTTCTTT
CASSPRVKSGRTEAFF
>TRBD2|-|TRBJ2-5|TRBV30
TGTGCCTGGAAATTGTGGGGACTAGCGGGAACTGAGGCGACCCAGTACTTC
CAWKLWGLAGTEATQYF
>-|-|TRBJ1-1|TRBV4-1
TGCGCCAGCAGCGTACAGGCCCGAGGCACTGAAGCTTTCTTT
CASSVQARGTEAFF
>-|-|TRBJ1-5|TRBV29-1
TGCAGCGTCCAAGACAGAAATTATCAGCCCCAGCATTTT
CSVQDRNYQPQHF
>TRBD1|-|TRBJ1-2|TRBV25-1
TGTGCCAGCAGTGCGGACAGGGGGCTTAACTATGGCTACACCTTC
CASSADRGLNYGYTF
>-|few|TRBJ2-2|TRBV21-1
TGTGCCAGCAGCAAAGTATTTAGAAACGGGACTAGCGGGAAGAATTCGAACACCGGGGAGCTGTTTTTT
CASSKVFRNGTSGKNSNTGELFF
>TRBD1|-|TRBJ1-3|TRBV19
TGTGCCAGTACCCGGGACAGGGTTGGAAACACCATATATTTT
CASTRDRVGNTIYF
>-|-|TRBJ2-1|TRBV5-1
TGCGCCAGCAGCTCATCCGGGACCCACAATGAGCAGTTCTTC
CASSSSGTHNEQFF
>-|-|TRBJ1-2|TRBV7-9
TGTGCCAGCAGCCCCACTGGGGGGGCTAACTATGGCTACACCTTC
CASSPTGGANYGYTF
>-|-|TRBJ2-2|TRBV6-4
TGTGCCAGCAGTGACTCGACTAGCTGGACAGATACCGGGGAGCTGTTTTTT
CASSDSTSWTDTGELFF
>-|-|TRBJ1-2|TRBV5-1
TGCGCCAGCAGCTTGGGGAATACGGGAGATGGTAATGGCTACACCTTC
CASSLGNTGDGNGYTF
>-|-|TRBJ1-4|TRBV11-2
TGTGCCAGCAGCCCTCGAGGGAGGGCACCCGAAGAAAAACTGTTTTTT
CASSPRGRAPEEKLFF
>-|once|TRBJ1-1|TRBV19
TGTGCCAGTAGTATTTCTGGCGGTGAAGCTTTCTTT
CASSISGGEAFF
>-|few|TRBJ2-5|TRBV28
TGTGCCAGCCCGCATCTCGTGACCCAGTACTTC
CASPHLVTQYF
>TRBD1|-|TRBJ2-6|TRBV18
TGTGCCAGCTCACCCGGACAGGGGGCTTGGGCCAACGTCCTGACTTTC
CASSPGQGAWANVLTF
>TRBD2|-|TRBJ2-7|TRBV4-2
TGTGCCAGCAGCCAAGATATAGCGGGCCTTTTCTCCTACGAGCAGTACTTC
CASSQDIAGLFSYEQYF
>TRBD1|-|TRBJ2-5|TRBV14
TGTGCCAGCAGCCAAGCTAGGGGGCGTCGGTCCCAAGAGACCCAGTACTTC
CASSQARGRRSQETQYF
>TRBD1|-|TRBJ2-3|TRBV29-1
TGCAGCGTTGCCCTGACAGGGAACACAGATACGCAGTATTTT
CSVALTGNTDTQYF
>-|-|TRBJ2-1|TRBV18
TGTGCCAGCTCACCGCGGAATGAGCAGTTCTTC
CASSPRNEQFF
>-|-|TRBJ2-2|TRBV6-1
TGTGCCAGCAGTGATCAACCTGACGGGGGCGGTGGCGGGGAGCTGTTTTTT
CASSDQPDGGGGGELFF
>-|-|TRBJ1-2|TRBV5-5
TGTGCCAGCAGCTTGTTCCAGAACTATGGCTACACCTTC
CASSLFQNYGYTF
>TRBD1|-|TRBJ1-2|TRBV2
TGTGCCAGCAGGGACAGGGAGTTCGGATATGGCTACACCTTC
CASRDREFGYGYTF
>TRBD1|few|TRBJ2-1|TRBV5-4
TGTGCCAGCAGCTTTGACAGGGTCTCCTACAATGAGCAGTTCTTC
CASSFDRVSYNEQFF
>-|-|TRBJ2-7|TRBV14
TGTGCCAGCAGTCACCGACTAGAAAGGCCCTACGAGCAGTACTTC
CASSHRLERPYEQYF
>-|once|TRBJ2-7|TRBV4-1
TGCGCCAGCAGCCAACCGACCGTCTCCCCCTACGAGCAGTACTTC
CASSQPTVSPYEQYF
>-|-|TRBJ2-7|TRBV9
TGTGCCAGCAGCGTAGCCCCAGCGGGTTCCTACGAGCAGTACTTC
CASSVAPAGSYEQYF
>TRBD1|-|TRBJ2-3|TRBV5-4
TGTGCCAGCAGCCTGGGACAGGGGGTGAGCACAGATACGCAGTATTTT
CASSLGQGVSTDTQYF
>-|-|TRBJ1-4|TRBV11-2
TGTGCCAGCAGCCTAACGACCGGGAATGAAAAACTGTTTTTT
CASSLTTGNEKLFF
>TRBD1|-|TRBJ2-5|TRBV27
TGTGCCAGCAGTTTGGCGACAGGGACCACCCAGTACTTC
CASSLATGTTQYF
>TRBD1|few|TRBJ2-1|TRBV27
TGTGCCAGCCGAAAAGGGACAGGAAACAATGAGCAGTTCTTC
CASRKGTGNNEQFF
>-|many|TRBJ1-5|TRBV25-1
TGTGCCAGCTCTACTCGGGACACCGAGTCGAATCAGCCCCAGCATTTT
CASSTRDTESNQPQHF
>-|-|TRBJ1-1|TRBV28
TGTGCCAGCAGTGGATACGGGCATTGGAACACTGAAGCTTTCTTT
CASSGYGHWNTEAFF
>-|-|TRBJ2-7|TRBV15
TGTGCCACCAGCCGAGCTCAGACCTACGAGCAGTACTTC
CATSRAQTYEQYF
>TRBD2|-|TRBJ2-3|TRBV15
TGTGCCACCAGCAGAGTAGGCGGGAGGATACCACTAGGCACAGATACGCAGTATTTT
CATSRVGGRIPLGTDTQYF
>-|-|TRBJ2-7|TRBV5-1
TGCGCCAGCAGTTTTAGTGGAGGGACCTACGAGCAGTACTTC
CASSFSGGTYEQYF
>TRBD1|-|TRBJ2-2|TRBV28
TGTGCCAGCAGCTTAACCGGGACAGGGAACGGGGAGCTGTTTTTT
CASSLTGTGNGELFF
>TRBD2|-|TRBJ2-1|TRBV7-7
TGTGCCAGCAGCCCCGTGGCGGGAGGGTACAATGAGCAGTTCTTC
CASSPVAGGYNEQFF
>-|-|TRBJ2-7|TRBV28
TGTGCCAGCAGTTTTAAGGGGTACCTATCCTACGAGCAGTACTTC
CASSFKGYLSYEQYF
>TRBD2|-|TRBJ2-7|TRBV5-6
TGTGCCAGCAGCTCCCCGCTAGCGGGAGATCACGAGCAGTACTTC
CASSSPLAGDHEQYF
>-|-|TRBJ1-1|TRBV7-3
TGTGCCAGCAGCTTGGGCCCTGGCAACACTGAAGCTTTCTTT
CASSLGPGNTEAFF
>TRBD2|-|TRBJ2-1|TRBV7-8
TGTGCCAGCAGCGGGGAGGGCCGCTCCTACAATGAGCAGTTCTTC
CASSGEGRSYNEQFF
>TRBD1|once|TRBJ2-6|TRBV7-9
TGTGCCAGCACGCAAACCGGGACAGGGGTCTTTGGGGCCAACGTCCTGACTTTC
CASTQTGTGVFGANVLTF
>-|-|TRBJ2-1|TRBV29-1
TGCAGCGTTACACAGAGCTCCTACAATGAGCAGTTCTTC
CSVTQSSYNEQFF
>-|-|TRBJ2-5|TRBV5-1
TGCGCCAGCAGCTTGCAAGGGCGGACCCAAGAGACCCAGTACTTC
CASSLQGRTQETQYF
>TRBD1|-|TRBJ2-7|TRBV28
TGTGCCAGCGCGTACCGACAGGGGACATCCTACGAGCAGTACTTC
CASAYRQGTSYEQYF
>-|-|TRBJ1-3|TRBV9
TGTGCCAGCAGCTCCCCACAGGGCTCTGGAAACACCATATATTTT
CASSSPQGSGNTIYF
>TRBD2|many|TRBJ2-3|TRBV9
TGTGCCAGCAGCAGTTTAGCGGCCGGGGGGACAGATACGCAGTATTTT
CASSSLAAGGTDTQYF
>TRBD2|few|TRBJ2-2|TRBV2
TGTGCCAGCAGGGCCCCGAGCGGGAGTACCGGGGAGCTGTTTTTT
CASRAPSGSTGELFF
>TRBD1|-|TRBJ2-2|TRBV2
TGTGCCAGCGCGGGACAGGGCACGAACACCGGGGAGCTGTTTTTT
CASAGQGTNTGELFF
>-|once|TRBJ2-4|TRBV19
TGTGCCAGTAGTAGAGGTGGGTTCCGGTCCAAAAACATTCAGTACTTC
CASSRGGFRSKNIQYF
>-|-|TRBJ2-2|TRBV28
TGTGCCAGCAGTTTAGCCAGCACCGGGGAGCTGTTTTTT
CASSLASTGELFF
>TRBD2|-|TRBJ2-5|TRBV5-1
TGCGCCAGCAGTCCGACCGGGGGGGCTGAGACCCAGTACTTC
CASSPTGGAETQYF
>-|-|TRBJ1-4|TRBV10-3
TGTGCCATCAGTGAGTCGATACAGGGTAATGAAAAACTGTTTTTT
CAISESIQGNEKLFF
>TRBD2|once|TRBJ2-1|TRBV27
TGTGCCAGCAGTTTATATGCTAGCGGGAGAGTTGAGCAGTTCTTC
CASSLYASGRVEQFF
>-|-|TRBJ2-7|TRBV5-1
TGCGCCAGCAGCCGCGGGTTAGAATACGAGCAGTACTTC
CASSRGLEYEQYF